Listed below are T cell receptor beta chains from one sample, sequenced in a study of PD-1 blockade in classical Hodgkin lymphoma. Generated by immunoSEQ multiplex PCR, the TCRdb table keeps only in-frame clones and is missing some. The sample includes tens of thousands of clones, approximately 67% of them seen just once. This sample comprised peripheral blood mononuclear cells (PBMCs), obtained before the fourth cycle of nivolumab. The origin of the receptors is a human donor with classical Hodgkin lymphoma. Each CDR3 is given without its conserved first and last residue. Clone size is stated in some rows and not others, as once, few, many or a class when expanded.

clone size	CDR3 length	V gene	J gene	CDR3 protein
.	13	TRBV7-6	TRBJ2-3	ASSLAQQGLDTQY
.	13	TRBV18	TRBJ1-4	ASSPEGATNEKLF
.	14	TRBV11-2	TRBJ2-7	ASSSRTWPSSYEQY
.	13	TRBV27	TRBJ1-4	ASSPLGVTNEKLF
few	14	TRBV30	TRBJ1-2	AWSVLSALGGYGYT
.	14	TRBV5-4	TRBJ2-1	ASSLGGGTTYNEQF
few	15	TRBV7-2	TRBJ2-7	ASSLLPTGLAGYEQY
.	7	TRBV29-1	TRBJ1-2	SVLDGYT
.	10	TRBV30	TRBJ2-3	AWSESLGSQY
few	13	TRBV28	TRBJ2-7	ASSLPHPGAYEQY
.	11	TRBV6-5	TRBJ1-1	ASSLYVNTEAF
.	14	TRBV9	TRBJ2-1	ASSSSGGSSYNEQF
medium-sized	14	TRBV6-1	TRBJ1-2	ASSGHLGGSDYGYT
once	12	TRBV4-1	TRBJ2-1	ASSLTGGYNEQF
.	13	TRBV13	TRBJ2-5	ASSSHRGPGEAQY
.	12	TRBV11-2	TRBJ2-5	ASSAQRGVETQY
.	13	TRBV7-9	TRBJ2-1	ASSLALASYNEQF
few	13	TRBV28	TRBJ2-2	ASSSTTTLAGELF
once	17	TRBV9	TRBJ1-3	ASSVATGGPPNSGNTIY
.	12	TRBV19	TRBJ1-4	ASCRDRGNEKLF
.	10	TRBV27	TRBJ2-1	ASSLGWGEQF
.	7	TRBV6-1	TRBJ2-7	ASAESQY
.	15	TRBV19	TRBJ1-1	ASYGLSDSGDNTEAF
.	12	TRBV15	TRBJ2-7	ATRAASSSYEQY
.	11	TRBV7-3	TRBJ2-1	ASSSGLYNEQF
many	11	TRBV27	TRBJ1-2	ASSWGPKNGYT
few	11	TRBV15	TRBJ2-1	ATSGNPYNEQF